This T cell receptor beta chain was retrieved from a study of control samples from healthy donors and cancer patients. V lost 0 bases and J 3 bases, leaving 8 bases between the germline ends. Germline CDR1 SGHVS, CDR2 FQNEAQ. This CDR3 has 14 residues. The protocol was immunoSEQ multiplex PCR, while the TCRdb copy is restricted to in-frame clones and leaves out a portion. The sample carries tens of thousands of clones, about 94% recorded once. The source of this sequence is a woman aged 50 to 65 in good health. The chain carries TRBV7-8 and TRBJ1-1; D is unclear. The source material was blood. CDR3: CASSLALRDTEAFF. The CDR3 DNA follows: TGTGCCAGCAGCTTAGCCCTCAGAGACACTGAAGCTTTCTTT.